This TCR beta chain was found in a study of regulatory T cells in long-lasting Graves disease. At the level of the study: Persistent Graves' disease denoted over 5 years of antithyroid drugs plus positive TSH receptor antibodies. Study observations and caveats: New patients shared fewer public clonotypes (approximately 1,000) than persistent patients did (about 2,700). Gene preferences differed: TRBV28, TRBJ1-2, TRBJ2-5 in persistent cases.

This clonotype was seen many times. Its antigen is still unknown. Time point specified: persistent/refractory GD, antithyroid drugs over 5 years with positive TRAb. RNA isolated from PBMCs was used to make the TCR library. Staff took roughly 8.8 milliliters of peripheral blood and put it into EDTA tubes. V was trimmed by 0 bases and J by 7 bases, leaving 10 bases between them. Germline V gene sequence: CDR1 MNHEY, CDR2 SVGAGI. This CDR3 comprises 13 residues. According to the study, TCR beta libraries were built with iRepertoire HTBI primers and CDR3-region Arm-PCR. In TCRdb, the multiplex PCR reads were re-called with MiXCR into one record per CDR3 protein. This table holds some 300,000 distinct CDR3 sequences, around a fifth found once.

Source: peripheral blood mononuclear cells (PBMCs), taken when the disease was refractory, from a patient treated with antithyroid drugs. The chain carries TRBV6-5 and TRBJ2-7, with D tentatively TRBD1 (5 bases). The sequence derives from a female donor with Graves disease. The CDR3 reads CASSYSQGWEQYF. The CDR3 DNA reads as TGTGCCAGCAGTTACTCCCAGGGCTGGGAGCAGTACTTC.